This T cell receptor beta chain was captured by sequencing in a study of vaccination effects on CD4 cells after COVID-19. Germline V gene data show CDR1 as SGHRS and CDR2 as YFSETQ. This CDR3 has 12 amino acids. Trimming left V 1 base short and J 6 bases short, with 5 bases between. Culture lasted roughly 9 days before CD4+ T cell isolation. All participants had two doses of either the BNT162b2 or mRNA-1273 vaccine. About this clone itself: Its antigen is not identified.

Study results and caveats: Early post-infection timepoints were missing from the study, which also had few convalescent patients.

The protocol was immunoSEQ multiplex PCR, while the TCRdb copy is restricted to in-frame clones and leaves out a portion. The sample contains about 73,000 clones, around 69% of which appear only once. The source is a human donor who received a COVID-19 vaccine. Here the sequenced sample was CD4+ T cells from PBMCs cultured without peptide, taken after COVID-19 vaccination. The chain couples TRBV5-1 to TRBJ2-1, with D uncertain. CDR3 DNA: TGCGCCAGCAGCTTGCATGTCAATGAGCAGTTCTTC. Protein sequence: CASSLHVNEQFF. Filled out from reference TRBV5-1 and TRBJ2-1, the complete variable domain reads KAGVTQTPRYLIKTRGQQVTLSCSPISGHRSVSWYQQTPGQGLQFLFEYFSETQRNKGNFPGRFSGRQFSNSRSEMNVSTLELGDSALYLCASSLHVNEQFFGPGTRLTVL.